This T cell receptor (beta chain) was profiled in a study of blood T cell repertoires in COVID-19. The V gene's germline CDR1 is SGHTA and CDR2 FQGNSA. V lost 5 bases to trimming and J lost 0 bases; unmatched junction nucleotides: 5. CDR3 length equals 15 residues. Authors' methods: Researchers report that nucleated cell counts were estimated from reference gene primer amplification. Assay used: immunoSEQ multiplex PCR; TCRdb lists only in-frame clones, some missing. The V and J calls and clone size were taken over from that table, and D and trimming were inferred from the DNA. The sample has 210,000 or so clones; around 81% are singletons. Which cohort a participant joined came from the clinical history participants gave.

The chain joins TRBV7-2 to TRBJ1-1; TRBD1 aligns across 8 bases. Input material: PBMCs or T cells enriched from blood (not recorded which). The TCR sequence derives from a woman aged 45-59 years with acute COVID-19. As DNA, the CDR3 is TGTGCCAGCAGCATCGGACAGGGCCTGAACACTGAAGCTTTCTTT. This codes for CASSIGQGLNTEAFF. The whole variable domain, remainder taken from reference TRBV7-2 and TRBJ1-1, is GAGVSQSPSNKVTEKGKDVELRCDPISGHTALYWYRQSLGQGLEFLIYFQGNSAPDKSGLPSDRFSAERTGGSVSTLTIQRTQQEDSAVYLCASSIGQGLNTEAFFGQGTRLTVV.